The 21 T cell receptor beta chains presented below share a single source sample, sequenced in a study of Ad26.COV2.S vaccination and SARS-CoV-2 variants. The method was immunoSEQ multiplex PCR; TCRdb's version includes in-frame clones alone and lacks a portion of them. The data contain about 350,000 clones, 92% of them singletons. Sequences were derived from peripheral blood, sampled after recovery from COVID-19. All receptors come from a human donor who had recovered from COVID-19.

The V call is TRBV6-5, the J call TRBJ1-1; possible D gene TRBD1, 5 bases. Trimming took off 2 bases at V and 5 bases at J, with 12 bases between the two ends. CDR3 length: 14 residues. Germline CDR1 is MNHEY and CDR2 is SVGAGI. For the CDR3, the DNA is TGTGCCAGCAGTTACGGCAGGGCGTCTACTGAAGCTTTCTTT. It specifies CASSYGRASTEAFF.

Notes on this clone: Other DNA sequences in this sample translate to the same CDR3. This chain connects TRBV27 to TRBJ2-3, with a possible D match to TRBD1 (6 bases). Germline V lookup: CDR1 MNHEY, CDR2 SMNVEV (reference sequence). V gave up 2 bases and J gave up 1 base, with 7 bases separating them. The CDR3 consists of 14 residues. DNA of the CDR3: TGTGCCAGCAGTTTAAACAGGGGCACAGATACGCAGTATTTT. Translation: CASSLNRGTDTQYF.

This chain joins TRBV11-3 and TRBJ1-1; D unclear. The CDR3 contains 15 residues. Germline V gene sequence: CDR1 SGHNT, CDR2 YENEEA. Trimming shortened V by 3 bases and J by 1 base, and 12 bases separated the two germline ends. CDR3: CASSFGEQTNTEAFF. The CDR3 DNA sequence: TGTGCCAGCAGCTTTGGTGAGCAGACGAACACTGAAGCTTTCTTT.

V and J are TRBV7-2 and TRBJ2-7; D is possibly TRBD2 (5 bases). Trimming took off 3 bases at V and 0 bases at J, with 9 bases between the two ends. Germline lookup yields CDR1 SGHTA and CDR2 FQGNSA. This CDR3 is 14 amino acids long. CDR3 coding DNA: TGTGCCAGCAGCTTCGGGGATAGCTCCTACGAGCAGTACTTC. Protein sequence: CASSFGDSSYEQYF.

The gene calls are TRBV3-1 (or the pseudogene TRBV3-2) and TRBJ1-6; possibly TRBD1 for D (6 bases). Germline CDR1 and CDR2: LGHDT and YNNKEL (reference sequence). This CDR3 is 15 amino acids long. V lost 5 bases and J 4 bases, leaving 12 bases between the germline ends. DNA for the CDR3: TGTGCCAGCAGCAACAAGACAGGTTATAATTCACCCCTCCACTTT. Protein: CASSNKTGYNSPLHF.

The chain links TRBV6-5 to TRBJ1-2; 7 bases are a match to TRBD1. CDR3 size: 15 residues. The trim removed 0 bases at V and 3 bases at J, leaving 4 bases unmatched. The germline V gene encodes CDR1 MNHEY and CDR2 SVGAGI. The CDR3 DNA reads TGTGCCAGCAGTTACTCGAGACAGGGATACTATGGCTACACCTTC. Amino acid sequence: CASSYSRQGYYGYTF.

A remark on this clone: A read error may account for a junction end that differs from germline. The J gene is TRBJ2-1, the V gene TRBV11-1; 7 nucleotides match TRBD2. The CDR3 sequence is 13 residues long. The germline V gene has CDR1 SGHAT and CDR2 FQDESV (reference sequence). CDR3 nucleotides: TGTGCCAACAGCCCTAGCGGCTACAATGAGCAGTTCTTC. Amino acids: CANSPSGYNEQFF.

This clone was observed a few times. V is TRBV5-4 and J is TRBJ2-7, with D possibly matching TRBD1 (5 bases). The germline V gene encodes CDR1 SGHNT and CDR2 YYREEE (reference sequence). Trimming cost V 1 base and J 4 bases, with 18 bases left between them. This CDR3 spans 16 amino acids. Here the CDR3 DNA reads TGTGCCAGCAGCTTGAGAGGCGTCAGGGCATCTTACGAGCAGTACTTC. This encodes CASSLRGVRASYEQYF.

The chain couples TRBV9 to TRBJ1-6; 8 nucleotides agree with TRBD1. V was clipped by 3 bases and J by 4 bases; unmatched bases: 3. Germline-derived CDR1 and CDR2 are SGDLS and YYNGEE. This CDR3 comprises 15 residues. The CDR3 region has the DNA TGTGCCAGCAGCGCCCGGGACAGGTATAATTCACCCCTCCACTTT. Translation gives CASSARDRYNSPLHF.

This chain uses TRBV5-1 with TRBJ1-1, with TRBD1 identical over 7 bases. This CDR3 is built from 15 residues. The V gene end was trimmed by 4 bases and the J gene end by 1 base; junction bases not matched to a gene: 7. Germline V gene lookup returns CDR1 SGHRS and CDR2 YFSETQ. CDR3 amino acids: CASSPGTVPNTEAFF. The CDR3 DNA reads as TGCGCCAGCAGCCCAGGGACAGTGCCGAACACTGAAGCTTTCTTT.

Of note for this clone: The sample contains more than one DNA sequence encoding this CDR3. The J gene is TRBJ2-5, the V gene TRBV5-1; TRBD1 matches 9 bases. Germline V gives CDR1 SGHRS, CDR2 YFSETQ. J lost 4 bases, V lost 4 bases, and 5 bases had no gene match. The CDR3 has 14 residues. CDR3 sequence reads: CASSPGQGRETQYF. In nucleotides, the CDR3 is TGCGCCAGCAGCCCGGGACAGGGCAGAGAGACCCAGTACTTC.

The chain combines TRBV9 with TRBJ2-3, with 9 positions matching TRBD2. Germline values: CDR1 SGDLS, CDR2 YYNGEE. V shed 4 bases, J shed 4 bases, and the junction held 13 bases outside the gene matches. This CDR3 is 17 amino acids long. The CDR3 is CASSPLTSGEIADTQYF. In DNA, the CDR3 is TGTGCCAGCAGCCCCCTGACTAGCGGTGAGATCGCAGATACGCAGTATTTT.

J is TRBJ2-3 and V is TRBV13; 8 nucleotides agree with TRBD1. Trimming took 6 bases from V and 9 from J; bases not matched to a gene: 14. The CDR3 covers 15 residues. The germline gives CDR1 PRHDT, CDR2 FYEKMQ (reference sequence). In DNA form, the CDR3 reads TGTGCCAGCAGACAGAACCCGGACAGGGTATGGACGCAGTATTTT. Protein product: CASRQNPDRVWTQYF.

The V call is TRBV5-1, the J call TRBJ1-3; D uncertain. Trimming took 0 bases from V and 0 from J, leaving 7 bases between them. The germline V gene has CDR1 SGHRS and CDR2 YFSETQ. The CDR3 totals 15 residues. The CDR3 nucleotides read TGCGCCAGCAGCTTGGAGGCATACTCTGGAAACACCATATATTTT. Residues: CASSLEAYSGNTIYF.

The chain combines TRBV5-1 with TRBJ2-2; D is unresolved. From germline, CDR1 is SGHRS and CDR2 YFSETQ. V was pared by 0 bases and J by 3 bases, with 12 bases between. This CDR3 comprises 16 residues. The CDR3 spells CASSLAVQPDTGELFF. The CDR3 region has the DNA TGCGCCAGCAGCTTGGCCGTACAGCCTGACACCGGGGAGCTGTTTTTT.

The V and J genes are TRBV4-3 and TRBJ1-1; D not certain. The CDR3 runs 14 residues. Per the germline V gene, CDR1 is LGHNA and CDR2 is YSLEER. Trimming left V 3 bases short and J 1 base short, with 9 bases between. CDR3 protein: CASSHLERNTEAFF. CDR3 in DNA: TGCGCCAGCAGCCATCTTGAGAGGAACACTGAAGCTTTCTTT.

DNA of the CDR3: TGTGCCAGCAGTCCTAGGGAGGAGCAGTTCTTC. Translating gives CASSPREEQFF. The V and J genes are TRBV12-3 or TRBV12-4 and TRBJ2-1; D is perhaps TRBD2 (5 bases). Trimming stripped 5 bases from V and 10 bases from J, with 9 bases between. This CDR3 is 11 amino acids long.

The V gene is TRBV25-1, the J gene TRBJ1-6; D possibly corresponds to TRBD1 (5 bases). Germline CDR1 reads MGHDK; CDR2 reads SYGVNS. The V gene lost 6 bases and the J gene lost 9 bases, with 12 bases spanning the gap. This CDR3 contains 13 residues. The CDR3 here is CASSRDLVSPLHF. DNA of the CDR3: TGTGCCAGCAGCAGGGACCTTGTTTCACCCCTCCACTTT. Full variable domain (rest looked up from reference TRBV25-1 and TRBJ1-6): EADIYQTPRYLVIGTGKKITLECSQTMGHDKMYWYQQDPGMELHLIHYSYGVNSTEKGDLSSESTVSRIRTEHFPLTLESARPSHTSQYLCASSRDLVSPLHFGNGTRLTVT.

V and J are TRBV6-1 and TRBJ1-3; D gene unclear. CDR1 is MNHNS and CDR2 is SASEGT in the germline V gene. The CDR3 contains 16 residues. V was pared by 0 bases and J by 0 bases, with 9 bases between. CDR3 DNA sequence: TGTGCCAGCAGTGAAGCCGGACCGAGCTCTGGAAACACCATATATTTT. Translated, it gives CASSEAGPSSGNTIYF.

The chain employs TRBV4-1 and TRBJ2-3, with D perhaps matching TRBD2 (7 bases). Germline values: CDR1 MGHRA, CDR2 YSYEKL. The CDR3 covers 17 residues. Trimming took off 1 base at V and 5 bases at J, with 19 bases between the two ends. The CDR3 sequence is CASSQGKGGGAGDTQYF. In DNA, the CDR3 is TGCGCCAGCAGCCAAGGAAAAGGCGGGGGCGCGGGAGATACGCAGTATTTT.

This chain connects TRBV4-1 to TRBJ2-7; either TRBD1 or TRBD2 may supply D (5 bases each). Germline V gene sequence: CDR1 MGHRA, CDR2 YSYEKL. The V end lost 1 base, the J end lost 5 bases, and 15 bases lay between the germline ends. This CDR3 region has 15 residues. The CDR3 DNA is TGCGCCAGCAGCCAAGTACAGGAGGACCTTCACGAGCAGTACTTC. Encoded protein: CASSQVQEDLHEQYF.